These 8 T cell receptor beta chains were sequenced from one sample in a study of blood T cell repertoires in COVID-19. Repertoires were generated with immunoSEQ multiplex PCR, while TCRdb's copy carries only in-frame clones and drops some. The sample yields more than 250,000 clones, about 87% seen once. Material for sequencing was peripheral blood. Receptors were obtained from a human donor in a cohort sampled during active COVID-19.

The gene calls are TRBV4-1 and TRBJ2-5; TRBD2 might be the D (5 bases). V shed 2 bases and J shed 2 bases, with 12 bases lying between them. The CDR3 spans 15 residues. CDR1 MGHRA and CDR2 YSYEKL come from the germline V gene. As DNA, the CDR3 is TGCGCCAGCAGCCAATTCGCACGAGGGCAAGAGACCCAGTACTTC. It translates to CASSQFARGQETQYF.

CDR3 sequence: CATSRVRREETQYF. DNA of the CDR3: TGTGCCACCAGCAGAGTTCGTCGGGAAGAGACCCAGTACTTC. This rearrangement joins TRBV15 to TRBJ2-5, with unresolved D. The CDR3 extends over 14 amino acids. V was pared by 1 base and J by 3 bases, with 9 bases between. Germline V CDR1 and CDR2: LNHNV, YYDKDF (reference sequence).

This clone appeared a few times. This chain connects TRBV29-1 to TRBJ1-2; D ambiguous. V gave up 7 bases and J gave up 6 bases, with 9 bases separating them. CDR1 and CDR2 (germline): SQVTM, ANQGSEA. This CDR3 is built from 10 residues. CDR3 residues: CSALSDGYTF. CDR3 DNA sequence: TGCAGCGCCCTATCTGATGGCTACACCTTC.

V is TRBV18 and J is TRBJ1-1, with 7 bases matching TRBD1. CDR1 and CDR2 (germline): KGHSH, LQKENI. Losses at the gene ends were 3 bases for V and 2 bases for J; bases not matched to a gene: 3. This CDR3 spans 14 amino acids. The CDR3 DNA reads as TGTGCCAGCTCACCGACAGGGAAAAACACTGAAGCTTTCTTT. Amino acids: CASSPTGKNTEAFF.

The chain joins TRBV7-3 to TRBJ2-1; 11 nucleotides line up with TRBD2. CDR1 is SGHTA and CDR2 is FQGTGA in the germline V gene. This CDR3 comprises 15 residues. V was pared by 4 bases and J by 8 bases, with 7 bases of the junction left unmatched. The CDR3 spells CASSYGLAGRDEQFF. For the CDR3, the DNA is TGTGCCAGCAGCTATGGACTAGCGGGTCGTGATGAGCAGTTCTTC.

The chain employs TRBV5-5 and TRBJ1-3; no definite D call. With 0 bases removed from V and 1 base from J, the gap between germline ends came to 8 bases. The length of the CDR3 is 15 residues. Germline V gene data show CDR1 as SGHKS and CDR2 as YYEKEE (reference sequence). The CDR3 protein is CASSLAGESGNTIYF. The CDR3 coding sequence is TGTGCCAGCAGCTTGGCCGGAGAATCTGGAAACACCATATATTTT.

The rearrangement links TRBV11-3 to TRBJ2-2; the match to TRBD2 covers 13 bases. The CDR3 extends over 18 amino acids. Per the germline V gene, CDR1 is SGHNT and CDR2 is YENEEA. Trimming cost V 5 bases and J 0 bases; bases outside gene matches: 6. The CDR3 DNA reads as TGTGCCAGCAGCCCTCGGACTAGCGGGAGCACGAACACCGGGGAGCTGTTTTTT. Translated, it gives CASSPRTSGSTNTGELFF.

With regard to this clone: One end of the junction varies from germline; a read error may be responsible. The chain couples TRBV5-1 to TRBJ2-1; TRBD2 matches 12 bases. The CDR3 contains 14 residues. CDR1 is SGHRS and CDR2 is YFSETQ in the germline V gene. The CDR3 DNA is TGCGCCAGCAGCTCCTCCGGGACTAGCGGGTATCGGCTCTTC. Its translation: CASSSSGTSGYRLF.